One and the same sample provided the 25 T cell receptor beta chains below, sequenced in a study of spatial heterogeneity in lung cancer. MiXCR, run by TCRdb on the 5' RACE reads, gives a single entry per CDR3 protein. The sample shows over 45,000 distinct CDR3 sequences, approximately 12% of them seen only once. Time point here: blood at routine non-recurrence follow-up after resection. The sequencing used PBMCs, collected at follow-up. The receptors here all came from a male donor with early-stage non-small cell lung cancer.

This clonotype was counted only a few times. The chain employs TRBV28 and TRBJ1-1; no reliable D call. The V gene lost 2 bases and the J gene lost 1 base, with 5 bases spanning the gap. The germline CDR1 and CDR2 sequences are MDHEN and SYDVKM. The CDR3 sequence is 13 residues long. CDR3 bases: TGTGCCAGCAGTTTAGTTGAGAACACTGAAGCTTTCTTT. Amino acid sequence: CASSLVENTEAFF.

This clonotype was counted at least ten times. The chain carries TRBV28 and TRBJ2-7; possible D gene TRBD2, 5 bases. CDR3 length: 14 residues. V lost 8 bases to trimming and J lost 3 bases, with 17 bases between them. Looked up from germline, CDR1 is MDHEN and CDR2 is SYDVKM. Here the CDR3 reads CASADRTGSYEQYF. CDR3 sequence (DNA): TGTGCCAGCGCCGACCGCACGGGGAGCTACGAGCAGTACTTC.

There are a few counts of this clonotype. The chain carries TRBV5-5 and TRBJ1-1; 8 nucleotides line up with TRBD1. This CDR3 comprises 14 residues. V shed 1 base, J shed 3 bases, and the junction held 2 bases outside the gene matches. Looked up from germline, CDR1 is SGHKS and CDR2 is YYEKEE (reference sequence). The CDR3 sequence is CASSLTTGDTEAFF. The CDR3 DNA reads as TGTGCCAGCAGCTTGACGACAGGGGACACTGAAGCTTTCTTT.

The DNA of the CDR3 is TGTGCCAGCCCACGGAACACCGGGGAGCTGTTTTTT. This gives the protein CASPRNTGELFF. The chain combines TRBV18 with TRBJ2-2, with no clear D. Germline V CDR1 and CDR2: KGHSH, LQKENI. The CDR3 is 12 residues long. Trimming pared 8 bases from V and 1 base from J, leaving 5 bases between.

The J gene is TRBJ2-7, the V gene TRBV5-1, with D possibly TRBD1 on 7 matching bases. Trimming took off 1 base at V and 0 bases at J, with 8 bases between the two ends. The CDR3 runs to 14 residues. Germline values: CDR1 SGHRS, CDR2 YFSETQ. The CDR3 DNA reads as TGCGCCAGCAGCTTGCAGGGGGGCTCCTACGAGCAGTACTTC. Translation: CASSLQGGSYEQYF.

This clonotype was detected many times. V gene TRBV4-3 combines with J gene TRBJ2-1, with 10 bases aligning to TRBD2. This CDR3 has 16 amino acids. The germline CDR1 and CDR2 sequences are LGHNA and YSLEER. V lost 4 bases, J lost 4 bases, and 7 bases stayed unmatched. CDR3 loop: CASSLASGGSYNEQFF. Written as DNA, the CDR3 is TGCGCCAGCAGCCTAGCTAGCGGGGGTTCTTACAATGAGCAGTTCTTC.

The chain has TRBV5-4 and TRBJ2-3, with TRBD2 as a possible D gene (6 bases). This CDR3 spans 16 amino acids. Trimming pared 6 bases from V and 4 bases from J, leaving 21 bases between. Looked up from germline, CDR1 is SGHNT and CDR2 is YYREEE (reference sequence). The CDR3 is CASTESRGRGADTQYF. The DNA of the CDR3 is TGTGCCAGCACCGAGAGTCGCGGGCGGGGCGCAGATACGCAGTATTTT. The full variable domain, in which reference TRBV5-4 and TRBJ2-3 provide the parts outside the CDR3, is ETGVTQSPTHLIKTRGQQVTLRCSSQSGHNTVSWYQQALGQGPQFIFQYYREEENGRGNFPPRFSGLQFPNYSSELNVNALELDDSALYLCASTESRGRGADTQYFGPGTRLTVL.

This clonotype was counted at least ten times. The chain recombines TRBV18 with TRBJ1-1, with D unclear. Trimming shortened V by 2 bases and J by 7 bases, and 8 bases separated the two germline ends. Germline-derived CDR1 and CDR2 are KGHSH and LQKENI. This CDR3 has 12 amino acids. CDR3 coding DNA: TGTGCCAGCTCACCATCGGCAGATGAAGCTTTCTTT. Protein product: CASSPSADEAFF.

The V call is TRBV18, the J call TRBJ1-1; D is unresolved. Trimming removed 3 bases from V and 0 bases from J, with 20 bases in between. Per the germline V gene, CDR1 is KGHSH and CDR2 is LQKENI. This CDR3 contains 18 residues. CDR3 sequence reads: CASSPPGSAGRMNTEAFF. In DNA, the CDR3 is TGTGCCAGCTCACCTCCCGGTTCGGCCGGACGGATGAACACTGAAGCTTTCTTT.

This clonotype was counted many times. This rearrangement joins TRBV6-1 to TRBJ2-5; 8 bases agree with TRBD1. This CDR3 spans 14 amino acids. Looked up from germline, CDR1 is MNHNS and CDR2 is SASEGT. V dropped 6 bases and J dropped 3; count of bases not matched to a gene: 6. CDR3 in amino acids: CASSLLDREETQYF. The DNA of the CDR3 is TGTGCCAGCAGCCTTTTGGACAGGGAAGAGACCCAGTACTTC.

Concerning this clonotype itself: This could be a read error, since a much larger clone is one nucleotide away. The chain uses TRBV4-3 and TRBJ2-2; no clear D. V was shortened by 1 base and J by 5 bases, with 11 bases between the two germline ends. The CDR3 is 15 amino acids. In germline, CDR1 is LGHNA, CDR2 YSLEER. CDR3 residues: CASSQGLIQTGELFF. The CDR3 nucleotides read TGCGCCAGCAGCCAAGGTCTGATTCAGACCGGGGAGCTGTTTTTT.

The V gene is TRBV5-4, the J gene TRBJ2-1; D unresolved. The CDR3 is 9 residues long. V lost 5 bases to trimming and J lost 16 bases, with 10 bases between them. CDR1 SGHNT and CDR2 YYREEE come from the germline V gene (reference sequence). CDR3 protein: CASRGRGFF. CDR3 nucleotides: TGTGCCAGCAGAGGGCGAGGATTCTTC.

CDR3 sequence: CSAPSGGGTDTQYF. The CDR3 DNA reads TGCAGCGCCCCCTCCGGGGGGGGCACAGATACGCAGTATTTT. This chain uses TRBV29-1 with TRBJ2-3, with 8 nucleotides matching TRBD2. Trimming cost V 7 bases and J 1 base; bases outside gene matches: 7. Per the germline V gene, CDR1 is SQVTM and CDR2 is ANQGSEA. This CDR3 region has 14 residues.

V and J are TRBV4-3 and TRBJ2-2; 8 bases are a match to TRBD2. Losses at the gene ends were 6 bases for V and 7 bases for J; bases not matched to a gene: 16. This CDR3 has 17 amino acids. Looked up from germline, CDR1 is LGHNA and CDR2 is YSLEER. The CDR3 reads CASSHEAGTSLHGELFF. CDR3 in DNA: TGCGCCAGCAGTCACGAAGCCGGGACTAGTCTTCACGGGGAGCTGTTTTTT.

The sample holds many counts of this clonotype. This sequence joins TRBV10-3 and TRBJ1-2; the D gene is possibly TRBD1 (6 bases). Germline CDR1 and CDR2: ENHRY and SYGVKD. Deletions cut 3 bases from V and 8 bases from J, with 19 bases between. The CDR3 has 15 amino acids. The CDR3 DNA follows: TGTGCCATCAGTGACCGAGCTACAGGGACGGAAGGCTACACCTTC. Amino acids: CAISDRATGTEGYTF.

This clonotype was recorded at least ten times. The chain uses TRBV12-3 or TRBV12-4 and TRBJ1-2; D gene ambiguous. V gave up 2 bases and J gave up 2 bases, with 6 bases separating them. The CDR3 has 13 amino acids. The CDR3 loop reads CASSLNRNYGYTF. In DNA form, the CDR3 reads TGTGCCAGCAGTTTAAACAGAAACTATGGCTACACCTTC.

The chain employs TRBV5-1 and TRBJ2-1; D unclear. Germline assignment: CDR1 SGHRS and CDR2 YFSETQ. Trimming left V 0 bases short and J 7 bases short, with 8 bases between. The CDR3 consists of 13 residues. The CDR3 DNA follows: TGCGCCAGCAGCTTGGTAGGCCAGAATGAGCAGTTCTTC. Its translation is CASSLVGQNEQFF.

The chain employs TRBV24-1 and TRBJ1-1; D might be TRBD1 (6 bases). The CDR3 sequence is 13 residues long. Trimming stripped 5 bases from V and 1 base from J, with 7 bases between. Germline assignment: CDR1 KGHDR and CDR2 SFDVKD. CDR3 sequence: CATSGTENTEAFF. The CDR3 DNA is TGTGCCACCAGTGGGACAGAGAACACTGAAGCTTTCTTT.

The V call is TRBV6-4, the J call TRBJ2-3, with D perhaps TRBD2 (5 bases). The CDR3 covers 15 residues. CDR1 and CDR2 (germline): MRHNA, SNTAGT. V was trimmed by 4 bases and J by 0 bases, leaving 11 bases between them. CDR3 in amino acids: CASSGSGTSTDTQYF. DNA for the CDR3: TGTGCCAGCAGTGGAAGCGGAACTAGCACAGATACGCAGTATTTT.

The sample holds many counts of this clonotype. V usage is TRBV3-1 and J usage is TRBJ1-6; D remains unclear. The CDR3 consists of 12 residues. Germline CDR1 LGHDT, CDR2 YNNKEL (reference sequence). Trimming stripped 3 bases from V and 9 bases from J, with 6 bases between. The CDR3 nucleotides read TGTGCCAGCAGCCAGGGTAGTTCACCCCTCCACTTT. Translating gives CASSQGSSPLHF. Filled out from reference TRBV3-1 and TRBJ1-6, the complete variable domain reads DTAVSQTPKYLVTQMGNDKSIKCEQNLGHDTMYWYKQDSKKFLKIMFSYNNKELIINETVPNRFSPKSPDKAHLNLHINSLELGDSAVYFCASSQGSSPLHFGNGTRLTVT.

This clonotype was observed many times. CDR3 residues: CAISPGQRRNIQYF. CDR3 DNA sequence: TGTGCCATCAGTCCGGGACAGCGAAGAAACATTCAGTACTTC. V and J are TRBV10-3 and TRBJ2-4, with 7 bases fitting TRBD1. This CDR3 spans 14 amino acids. Losses at the gene ends were 5 bases for V and 6 bases for J; bases not matched to a gene: 7. The V gene's germline CDR1 is ENHRY and CDR2 SYGVKD.

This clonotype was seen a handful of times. CDR3 sequence: CASSRRQWKTEAFF. DNA for the CDR3: TGTGCCAGCAGTCGGAGACAGTGGAAAACTGAAGCTTTCTTT. V gene TRBV6-5 combines with J gene TRBJ1-1; TRBD1 might be the D (5 bases). CDR3 length: 14 amino acids. The germline CDR1 and CDR2 sequences are MNHEY and SVGAGI. V was shortened by 5 bases and J by 5 bases, with 15 bases between the two germline ends.

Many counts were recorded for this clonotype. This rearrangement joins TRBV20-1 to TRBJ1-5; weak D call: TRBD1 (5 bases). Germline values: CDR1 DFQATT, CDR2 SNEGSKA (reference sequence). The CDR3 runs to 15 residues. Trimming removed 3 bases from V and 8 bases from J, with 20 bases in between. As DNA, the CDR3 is TGCAGTGCTAGTCCCTTAGGGGTAGTTGGGAAGCCCCAGCATTTT. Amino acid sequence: CSASPLGVVGKPQHF.

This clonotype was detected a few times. CDR3 protein: CASSQDPSIGTSGGASTDTQYF. CDR3 nucleotide sequence: TGTGCCAGCAGCCAAGACCCGTCCATTGGGACTAGCGGGGGGGCGAGCACAGATACGCAGTATTTT. The chain uses TRBV4-2 and TRBJ2-3; 16 nucleotides align to TRBD2. This CDR3 is built from 22 residues. The germline CDR1 and CDR2 sequences are LGHNA and YNFKEQ. After removal of 0 bases from V and 0 bases from J, the junction contained 12 bases not matched to a gene.

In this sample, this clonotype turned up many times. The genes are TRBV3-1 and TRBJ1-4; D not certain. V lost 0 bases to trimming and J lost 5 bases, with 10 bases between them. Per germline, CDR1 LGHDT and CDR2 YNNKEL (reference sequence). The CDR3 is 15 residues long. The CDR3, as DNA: TGTGCCAGCAGCCAAGATAGAGGTCCGAATGAAAAACTGTTTTTT. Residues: CASSQDRGPNEKLFF.